Presented here are 29 T cell receptor beta chains from one specimen sequenced in a study of T cell clonality in common variable immunodeficiency. The repertoire was sequenced with immunoSEQ multiplex PCR; TCRdb's copy has only in-frame clones and lacks some. The sample presents 35,000 to 45,000 clones, none singletons. The material sequenced was peripheral blood mononuclear cells. The receptors stem from a person aged 18-70 years in good health.

This clone was observed a few times. The CDR3 bases that were read are TGTGCCAGCAGCTTGGGCGGTACCCTGGACAGGAACGACGAG. Translating it yields CASSLGGTLDRNDE. The entire CDR3 is CASSLGGTLDRNDEQYF. This rearrangement joins TRBV7-6 to TRBJ2-7; 7 bases fit TRBD1. The read ends 3 residues before the CDR3 terminus; that terminus is restored from the germline J gene. Germline V lookup: CDR1 SGHVS, CDR2 FNYEAQ. The CDR3 is made up of 17 amino acids. Trimming removed 3 bases from V and 5 bases from J; junction bases left unmatched: 16. Complete variable domain (other parts from reference TRBV7-6 and TRBJ2-7): GAGVSQSPRYKVTKRGQDVALRCDPISGHVSLYWYRQALGQGPEFLTYFNYEAQQDKSGLPNDRFSAERPEGSISTLTIQRTEQRDSAMYRCASSLGGTLDRNDEQYFGPGTRLTVT.

This clone was seen at least ten times. The CDR3 goes on 3 residues after the read ends, and that part is filled in from the germline J gene. The V call is TRBV5-1, the J call TRBJ1-6; D possibly corresponds to TRBD1 (5 bases). The V gene's germline CDR1 is SGHRS and CDR2 YFSETQ. This CDR3 is 15 amino acids long. Trimming took 7 bases from V and 0 from J, leaving 11 bases between them. The CDR3 reads CASAPGSSYNSPLHF. Incomplete CDR3 DNA: TGCGCCAGCGCCCCAGGGAGCTCCTATAATTCACCC. Combining the CDR3 with reference TRBV5-1 and TRBJ1-6 gives the whole variable domain KAGVTQTPRYLIKTRGQQVTLSCSPISGHRSVSWYQQTPGQGLQFLFEYFSETQRNKGNFPGRFSGRQFSNSRSEMNVSTLELGDSALYLCASAPGSSYNSPLHFGNGTRLTVT.

This clone was observed many times. The read halts 3 residues ahead of the CDR3 end, with the missing end drawn from the germline J gene. The rearrangement uses TRBV6-1 and TRBJ2-7, with TRBD1 matching 8 bases. This CDR3 has 15 residues. Germline values: CDR1 MNHNS, CDR2 SASEGT. V was clipped by 4 bases and J by 3 bases; unmatched bases: 8. The CDR3 protein is CASSGQGTSYYEQYF. The sequenced CDR3 bases are TGTGCCAGCAGTGGACAGGGGACTTCTTACTACGAG.

At least ten counts were recorded for this clone. The CDR3 extends 3 residues past the end of the read, so its final part is completed from the germline J gene. This rearrangement joins TRBV5-1 to TRBJ2-3, with a tentative D call TRBD1 (6 bases). Germline CDR1 and CDR2: SGHRS and YFSETQ. The CDR3 runs 14 residues. The V and J ends lost 7 bases and 5 bases respectively, with 17 bases between them. CDR3 bases read: TGCGCCAGCTCACTGCCGGGACAAAGAGATACG. Protein: CASSLPGQRDT. The entire CDR3 reads CASSLPGQRDTQYF.

This clone has a count of ten or more. Coverage ceases 3 residues before the CDR3 finishes, and the germline J gene fills in the end. The genes are TRBV6-1 and TRBJ2-5, with 8 bases lining up with TRBD2. V gave up 2 bases and J gave up 4 bases; unmatched junction bases: 12. This CDR3 is built from 17 residues. CDR1 is MNHNS, CDR2 SASEGT, per germline. The DNA read from the CDR3 is TGTGCCAGCAGTGAAATAGGAGTAGCGGGAACCCGAGAGACC. Encoded protein: CASSEIGVAGTRET. The whole CDR3 reads CASSEIGVAGTRETQYF.

With respect to this clone: The missing CDR3 end, 3 residues past where the read stops, is filled in from the germline J gene. This chain joins TRBV2 and TRBJ2-3; 9 bases map to TRBD2. V lost 8 bases and J lost 3; bases outside the gene matches: 15. Germline CDR1 reads SNHLY; CDR2 reads FYNNEI. This CDR3 is 17 amino acids long. The CDR3 loop is CASFVGRAGGSTDTQYF. The sequenced part of the CDR3 DNA is TGTGCCAGCTTCGTTGGTCGAGCGGGGGGTTCGACAGATACG.

This clone has ten or more counts. The CDR3 goes on 3 residues after the read ends, and that part is filled in from the germline J gene. This chain links TRBV6-4 with TRBJ2-1; 9 nucleotides align to TRBD1. V lost 0 bases, J lost 8 bases, and 8 bases stayed unmatched. The CDR3 sequence is 16 residues long. Germline V lookup: CDR1 MRHNA, CDR2 SNTAGT. CDR3 DNA, as far as it was read: TGTGCCAGCAGTGACTCCCCGGGACAGGGTAGCGATGAG. Protein product: CASSDSPGQGSDE. The full CDR3 protein reads CASSDSPGQGSDEQFF.

In the case of this clone: The missing CDR3 end, 3 residues past where the read stops, is filled in from the germline J gene. The chain recombines TRBV20-1 with TRBJ2-1; 8 bases are a match to TRBD1. The germline CDR1 and CDR2 sequences are DFQATT and SNEGSKA (reference sequence). The V and J ends lost 0 bases and 9 bases, in that order; junction bases with no gene match: 10. The CDR3 runs to 15 residues. The DNA read from the CDR3 is TGCAGTGCTAGAGATCCCGCAGGGGGCTCGGGTGAG. It yields the protein CSARDPAGGSGE. The CDR3, in full, reads CSARDPAGGSGEQFF.

In its sample, this clone was seen many times. The CDR3 is cut off 3 residues early in the read; its end comes from the germline J gene. Different DNA sequences within this sample yield the same CDR3. J is TRBJ1-2 and V is TRBV5-4, with D possibly matching TRBD1 (5 bases). The V gene's germline CDR1 is SGHNT and CDR2 YYREEE (reference sequence). The CDR3 covers 14 residues. V was shortened by 0 bases and J by 4 bases, with 10 bases between the two germline ends. CDR3 DNA, as far as it was read: TGTGCCAGCAGCTTGGGACAGATACTCTATGGC. Translating it yields CASSLGQILYG. The complete CDR3 protein is CASSLGQILYGYTF.

This clone was counted ten times or more. This chain's CDR3 is CSVEVDRGARYTF. CDR3 bases read: TGCAGCGTTGAAGTGGACAGGGGGGCACGC. The V call is TRBV29-1, the J call TRBJ1-2, with 10 bases aligning to TRBD1. The DNA ends 3 residues before the CDR3 does, and the rest of the CDR3 is filled in from the germline J gene. The CDR3 loop spans 13 amino acids. Germline V gene lookup returns CDR1 SQVTM and CDR2 ANQGSEA.

In its sample, this clone was seen many times. The DNA ends 3 residues before the CDR3 does, and the rest of the CDR3 is filled in from the germline J gene. This sequence joins TRBV20-1 and TRBJ1-2, with D tentatively TRBD1 (6 bases). This CDR3 is 15 amino acids long. Germline values: CDR1 DFQATT, CDR2 SNEGSKA (reference sequence). Between the trimmed V and J ends, which lost 0 bases and 4 bases, there was a span of 15 bases. The part of the CDR3 DNA that was read is TGCAGTGCTAGAGATCCGGACAGCCACCTCTATGGC. Translating it yields CSARDPDSHLYG. In full, the CDR3 reads CSARDPDSHLYGYTF.

This clone has a count of ten or more. The read halts 3 residues ahead of the CDR3 end, with the missing end drawn from the germline J gene. The V call is TRBV30, the J call TRBJ2-7; tentative D call: TRBD1 (6 bases). There are 13 residues in the CDR3. Trimming left V 4 bases short and J 2 bases short, with 12 bases between. CDR1 GTSNPN and CDR2 SVGIG come from the germline V gene (reference sequence). Incomplete CDR3 DNA: TGTGCCTGGACCCACAGGGCACCCTACGAG. Encoded protein: CAWTHRAPYE. The CDR3 reads in full as CAWTHRAPYEQYF.

In this sample, this clone turned up many times. The missing CDR3 end, 3 residues past where the read stops, is filled in from the germline J gene. This chain links TRBV7-6 with TRBJ2-2; TRBD2 matches at 8 bases. Trimming at V came to 0 bases and at J to 2 bases, leaving 5 bases not matched to a gene. Germline V lookup: CDR1 SGHVS, CDR2 FNYEAQ. The CDR3 loop spans 17 amino acids. CDR3 DNA, as far as it was read: TGTGCCAGCAGCTTAGCGCTATTAGCGGGAAACACCGGGGAG. Translation gives CASSLALLAGNTGE. The full CDR3 sequence reads CASSLALLAGNTGELFF.

This clone was seen ten or more times. CDR3 in amino acids: CASSLWRTGGSYGYTF. Partial CDR3 DNA: TGTGCCAGCAGCTTATGGCGAACAGGGGGCAGCTATGGC. The chain employs TRBV13 and TRBJ1-2; 9 bases line up with TRBD1. The CDR3 end falls 3 residues outside the read, so it is completed with the germline J gene. The CDR3 contains 16 residues. V was pared by 2 bases and J by 4 bases, with 8 bases of the junction left unmatched. Germline CDR1 PRHDT, CDR2 FYEKMQ (reference sequence).

This clone has only a few counts. The CDR3 end is not reached by the read, which stops 3 residues before it; the germline J gene fills it in. This chain joins TRBV18 and TRBJ1-2; perhaps TRBD1 as D (5 bases). The germline gives CDR1 KGHSH, CDR2 LQKENI. The CDR3 runs to 15 residues. The CDR3: CASSPSSGGFNDYTF. The CDR3 bases that were read are TGTGCCAGCTCACCTTCTAGCGGGGGGTTCAATGAC.

This clone was seen at least ten times. The sequence runs out 3 residues before the end of the CDR3; the remainder is reconstructed from the germline J gene. In the same sample, other DNA sequences code for this CDR3. The V gene is TRBV5-1, the J gene TRBJ2-3; D is possibly TRBD2 (5 bases). The CDR3 is made up of 14 amino acids. The germline V gene has CDR1 SGHRS and CDR2 YFSETQ. The V gene lost 3 bases and the J gene lost 2 bases, with 10 bases spanning the gap. Incomplete CDR3 DNA: TGCGCCAGCAGCTCGCCCGGACTCACAGATACG. It codes for CASSSPGLTDT. The entire CDR3 reads CASSSPGLTDTQYF.

This clone was seen at least ten times. The read falls 3 residues short of the CDR3 end, and the missing part is taken from the germline J gene. The chain carries TRBV29-1 and TRBJ1-1; TRBD1 might be the D (6 bases). The CDR3 runs to 14 residues. Trimming took 3 bases from V and 3 from J, leaving 14 bases between them. Looked up from germline, CDR1 is SQVTM and CDR2 is ANQGSEA. CDR3 sequence: CSVETGGGDTEAFF. Partial CDR3 DNA: TGCAGCGTTGAGACGGGAGGGGGTGACACTGAA.

For this clone: Read data end 3 residues before the CDR3 end; the end is taken from the germline J gene. The V call is TRBV30, the J call TRBJ2-7; 9 bases line up with TRBD1. There are 17 residues in the CDR3. Trimming removed 8 bases from V and 4 bases from J; junction bases left unmatched: 21. CDR1 and CDR2 (germline): GTSNPN, SVGIG (reference sequence). The CDR3 sequence is CAQRTDRGFLATYEQYF. The sequenced part of the CDR3 DNA is TGTGCCCAGAGGACGGACAGGGGATTTCTCGCGACTTACGAG.

This clone was found many times. Read data end 3 residues before the CDR3 end; the end is taken from the germline J gene. The chain recombines TRBV4-2 with TRBJ1-2; D remains unclear. CDR1 is LGHNA, CDR2 YNFKEQ, per germline. The CDR3 extends over 15 amino acids. Trimming removed 0 bases at V and 4 bases at J, with 12 bases between. The CDR3 bases that were read are TGTGCCAGCAGCCAAGATCATACACCTTTCTATGGC. This sequence encodes CASSQDHTPFYG. The whole CDR3 sequence is CASSQDHTPFYGYTF.

This clone was detected many times. The read terminates 3 residues ahead of where the CDR3 ends, so the germline J gene completes it. V gene TRBV20-1 combines with J gene TRBJ2-3; D unclear. Germline CDR1 is DFQATT and CDR2 is SNEGSKA (reference sequence). V was shortened by 6 bases and J by 4 bases, with 17 bases between the two germline ends. This CDR3 is 14 amino acids long. The CDR3 is CSAELSHGADTQYF. The part of the CDR3 DNA that was read is TGCAGTGCGGAACTTAGCCACGGCGCAGATACG.

This clone was recorded many times. The read terminates 3 residues before the CDR3 end, so the remaining end is supplied by the germline J gene. V gene TRBV6-2 or TRBV6-3 combines with J gene TRBJ1-1, with D hard to call. Trimming cost V 2 bases and J 5 bases, with 12 bases left between them. The CDR3 covers 14 residues. CDR1 is MNHEY, CDR2 SVGEGT, per germline. The sequenced part of the CDR3 DNA is TGTGCCAGCAGTTACAGGGCGGGGAGTACTGAA. As protein: CASSYRAGSTE. The complete CDR3 reads CASSYRAGSTEAFF.

This clone has a count of ten or more. The CDR3 is cut off 3 residues early in the read; its end comes from the germline J gene. The rearrangement uses TRBV5-6 and TRBJ2-1; a weak D match, TRBD2 (5 bases). The CDR3 extends over 15 amino acids. V was clipped by 1 base and J by 0 bases, with 8 bases between them. Per germline, CDR1 SGHDT and CDR2 YYEEEE. The sequenced CDR3 bases are TGTGCCAGCAGCTTGAGCGGTAGCTCCTACAATGAG. It encodes CASSLSGSSYNE. The whole CDR3 reads CASSLSGSSYNEQFF.

Ten or more counts support this clone. The missing CDR3 end, 3 residues past where the read stops, is filled in from the germline J gene. V and J are TRBV20-1 and TRBJ2-5; 12 bases fit TRBD2. Per the germline V gene, CDR1 is DFQATT and CDR2 is SNEGSKA (reference sequence). The ends lost 5 bases at V and 5 bases at J; junction bases unmatched: 12. This CDR3 is 16 amino acids long. CDR3 DNA (partial): TGCAGTGCTCCCTGGGGGCTAGCGGGGGGGCGGGAGACC. Translated, it gives CSAPWGLAGGRET. The entire CDR3 is CSAPWGLAGGRETQYF.

This clone was recorded many times. The read comes to an end 3 residues before the CDR3 does, leaving the germline J gene to fill in the end. This chain joins TRBV2 and TRBJ1-1; possible D gene TRBD1, 5 bases. The CDR3 length is 13 residues. V lost 7 bases and J lost 0, with 9 bases in between. Germline values: CDR1 SNHLY, CDR2 FYNNEI. CDR3: CASTQQVNTEAFF. The CDR3 bases that were read are TGTGCCAGCACACAACAGGTGAACACTGAA.

This clone was found many times. The read stops 3 residues short of the end of the CDR3; the missing end is completed from the germline J gene. This chain joins TRBV4-1 and TRBJ2-1; no firm D call. Trimming took off 4 bases at V and 5 bases at J, with 12 bases between the two ends. Germline CDR1 and CDR2: MGHRA and YSYEKL. This CDR3 is built from 14 residues. The CDR3 bases that were read are TGCGCCAGCAGCCTCCTAAACAGTAACAATGAG. This encodes CASSLLNSNNE. The CDR3 as a whole reads CASSLLNSNNEQFF.

This clone was seen many times. The read comes to an end 3 residues before the CDR3 does, leaving the germline J gene to fill in the end. J is TRBJ2-3 and V is TRBV20-1, with 10 bases matching TRBD2. The ends lost 0 bases at V and 4 bases at J; junction bases unmatched: 4. The germline V gene has CDR1 DFQATT and CDR2 SNEGSKA (reference sequence). There are 15 residues in the CDR3. CDR3 DNA (partial): TGCAGTGCTAGAGAGGCTAGCGGGAGATCAGATACG. The encoded protein is CSAREASGRSDT. The complete CDR3 reads CSAREASGRSDTQYF.

This clone was counted many times. The read finishes 3 residues shy of the CDR3 end, and the germline J gene is used to complete it. The chain has TRBV9 and TRBJ2-3; 10 positions match TRBD1. Losses at the gene ends were 0 bases for V and 4 bases for J; bases not matched to a gene: 5. Germline loops: CDR1 SGDLS, CDR2 YYNGEE. The CDR3 totals 16 residues. CDR3 sequence: CASSVEGQGGSDTQYF. The CDR3 bases that were read are TGTGCCAGCAGCGTAGAAGGACAGGGGGGGTCAGATACG. Full variable domain (missing parts from reference TRBV9 and TRBJ2-3): DSGVTQTPKHLITATGQRVTLRCSPRSGDLSVYWYQQSLDQGLQFLIQYYNGEERAKGNILERFSAQQFPDLHSELNLSSLELGDSALYFCASSVEGQGGSDTQYFGPGTRLTVL.

Worth noting for this clone: The read finishes 3 residues shy of the CDR3 end, and the germline J gene is used to complete it. The rearrangement uses TRBV7-8 and TRBJ1-2, with 7 bases that match TRBD1. After removal of 5 bases from V and 4 bases from J, the junction contained 4 bases not matched to a gene. The germline CDR1 and CDR2 sequences are SGHVS and FQNEAQ. The CDR3 is made up of 13 amino acids. The CDR3 loop is CASSGRTGYGYTF. The CDR3 bases that were read are TGTGCCAGCAGCGGCAGGACAGGCTATGGC.

There are a few counts of this clone. Read coverage stops 3 residues before the CDR3 terminus; the germline J gene supplies the remainder. The genes are TRBV18 and TRBJ2-2; 10 bases are shared with TRBD1. Per the germline V gene, CDR1 is KGHSH and CDR2 is LQKENI. The CDR3 contains 19 residues. The CDR3 DNA, read in part, is TGTGCCAGCTCACCGAGGACAGGGGGGCAAACATCTGGGGCCAACGTG. It translates to CASSPRTGGQTSGANV. Given in full, the CDR3 is CASSPRTGGQTSGANVLFF.